These 10 T cell receptor beta chains were sequenced from one sample in a study of shared clonotypes between healthy human individuals. Sequencing used immunoSEQ multiplex PCR; TCRdb keeps in-frame clones, though not all of them. The table lists 500,000 to 700,000 clones, around 95% of them singletons. Naive CD8 cells lacked CD45RO, underwent positive selection for CCR7 and left out terminally differentiated effector memory CD45RA+ cells. Sequencing was carried out using naive CD8+ T cells sorted from blood. Every receptor here comes from a woman aged 30 to 39 in good health.

V gene TRBV9 combines with J gene TRBJ2-5, with 7 bases aligning to TRBD2. This CDR3 is built from 15 residues. Trimming at V came to 1 base and at J to 1 base, leaving 4 bases not matched to a gene. CDR1 and CDR2 from the germline V gene are SGDLS and YYNGEE. In nucleotides, the CDR3 is TGTGCCAGCAGCGTATGGGGGGGAACCCAAGAGACCCAGTACTTC. Its translation is CASSVWGGTQETQYF.

This clone was observed a single time. The chain recombines TRBV2 with TRBJ2-7, with 11 bases fitting TRBD2. The J segment lost 3 bases and the V segment lost 4 bases, leaving 8 bases of the junction unmatched. Germline-derived CDR1 and CDR2 are SNHLY and FYNNEI. The CDR3 covers 16 residues. The CDR3 DNA reads as TGTGCCAGCAGTGTATACGCAGGGACTAGCGGCTACGAGCAGTACTTC. This encodes CASSVYAGTSGYEQYF.

CDR3 nucleotide sequence: TGTGCCTGGAGTCAGAGAACCCCCCGGGCTCCGAACACTGAAGCTTTCTTT. Residues: CAWSQRTPRAPNTEAFF. The V call is TRBV30, the J call TRBJ1-1; D not certain. Trimming shortened V by 2 bases and J by 1 base, and 20 bases separated the two germline ends. Germline loops: CDR1 GTSNPN, CDR2 SVGIG (reference sequence). The CDR3 covers 17 residues.

The V and J genes are TRBV5-1 and TRBJ1-4; D unclear. V dropped 0 bases and J dropped 5 bases, with 8 bases sitting between them. This CDR3 has 14 residues. Germline V gene lookup returns CDR1 SGHRS and CDR2 YFSETQ. CDR3 sequence reads: CASSLDSPNEKLFF. The CDR3 bases are TGCGCCAGCAGCTTGGACAGCCCGAATGAAAAACTGTTTTTT.

This chain joins TRBV5-6 and TRBJ2-3; D is undetermined. Germline CDR1 SGHDT, CDR2 YYEEEE. CDR3 length equals 13 residues. V lost 0 bases and J lost 10, with 12 bases in between. The CDR3 sequence is CASSLEFGSSQYF. The CDR3, as DNA: TGTGCCAGCAGCTTGGAATTCGGAAGTTCGCAGTATTTT.

V usage is TRBV7-9 and J usage is TRBJ2-3, with unresolved D. V was trimmed by 5 bases and J by 2 bases, leaving 5 bases between them. The germline gives CDR1 SEHNR, CDR2 FQNEAQ (reference sequence). The CDR3 covers 12 residues. CDR3 sequence (DNA): TGTGCCAGCAGCCCCGCCACAGATACGCAGTATTTT. It translates to CASSPATDTQYF.

This rearrangement joins TRBV28 to TRBJ1-5; TRBD1 aligns across 12 bases. The V and J ends lost 6 bases and 2 bases, in that order; junction bases with no gene match: 14. The CDR3 is 19 amino acids. CDR1 and CDR2 (germline): MDHEN, SYDVKM. As DNA, the CDR3 is TGTGCCAGCAGCATACCGGGACAGGGGGCCTTAATGGGCAATCAGCCCCAGCATTTT. Protein product: CASSIPGQGALMGNQPQHF.

The chain carries TRBV9 and TRBJ1-3; D possibly corresponds to TRBD1 (5 bases). V lost 3 bases to trimming and J lost 3 bases, with 13 bases between them. The CDR3 loop spans 15 amino acids. CDR1 SGDLS and CDR2 YYNGEE come from the germline V gene. CDR3 sequence (DNA): TGTGCCAGCAGCGCACAAGGGACTGATGGAAACACCATATATTTT. Residues: CASSAQGTDGNTIYF.

The chain is built from TRBV7-9 and TRBJ2-2; D is ambiguous. CDR3 length: 14 amino acids. V lost 2 bases to trimming and J lost 5 bases, with 9 bases between them. Germline assignment: CDR1 SEHNR and CDR2 FQNEAQ (reference sequence). The CDR3 reads CASSLSDRTGELFF. CDR3 in DNA: TGTGCCAGCAGCTTATCGGATAGGACCGGGGAGCTGTTTTTT. The entire variable domain, with the rest obtained from reference TRBV7-9 and TRBJ2-2, is as follows: DTGVSQNPRHKITKRGQNVTFRCDPISEHNRLYWYRQTLGQGPEFLTYFQNEAQLEKSRLLSDRFSAERPKGSFSTLEIQRTEQGDSAMYLCASSLSDRTGELFFGEGSRLTVL.

The genes are TRBV29-1 and TRBJ2-7; unclear D gene. Per germline, CDR1 SQVTM and CDR2 ANQGSEA. The CDR3 spans 11 residues. V lost 7 bases to trimming and J lost 2 bases, with 9 bases between them. In DNA, the CDR3 is TGCAGCGCCCTTGGTCCCTACGAGCAGTACTTC. Amino acid sequence: CSALGPYEQYF.